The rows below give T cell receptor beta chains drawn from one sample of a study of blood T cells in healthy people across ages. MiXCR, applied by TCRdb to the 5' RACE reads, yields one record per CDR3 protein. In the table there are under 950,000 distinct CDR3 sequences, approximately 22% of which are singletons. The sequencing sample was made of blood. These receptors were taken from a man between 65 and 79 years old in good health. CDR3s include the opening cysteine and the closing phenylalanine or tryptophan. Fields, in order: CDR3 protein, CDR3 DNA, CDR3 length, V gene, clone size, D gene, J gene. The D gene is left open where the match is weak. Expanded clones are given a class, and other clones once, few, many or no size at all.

cdr3_aa: CASSQGPTQETQYF; cdr3_nt: TGTGCCAGCAGCCAAGGGCCTACCCAAGAGACCCAGTACTTC; cdr3_length: 14; v_call: TRBV3-1; clone_size: few; d_call: -; j_call: TRBJ2-5
cdr3_aa: CASSLDGSVIDTQYF; cdr3_nt: TGTGCCAGCAGCTTAGACGGGAGCGTTATAGATACGCAGTATTTT; cdr3_length: 15; v_call: TRBV11-3; clone_size: many; d_call: -; j_call: TRBJ2-3
cdr3_aa: CAISGGSGVSYEQYF; cdr3_nt: TGTGCCATCAGTGGAGGTAGCGGGGTCTCCTACGAGCAGTACTTC; cdr3_length: 15; v_call: TRBV10-3; clone_size: once; d_call: TRBD2; j_call: TRBJ2-7
cdr3_aa: CAIDNFRGPRDGYTF; cdr3_nt: TGTGCCATCGATAACTTCAGGGGGCCTCGAGATGGCTACACCTTC; cdr3_length: 15; v_call: TRBV10-3; clone_size: -; d_call: TRBD1; j_call: TRBJ1-2
cdr3_aa: CASSLLGVTGTGELFF; cdr3_nt: TGTGCCAGCAGCTTGTTGGGGGTAACGGGCACCGGGGAGCTGTTTTTT; cdr3_length: 16; v_call: TRBV5-5; clone_size: few; d_call: -; j_call: TRBJ2-2
cdr3_aa: CASSSRGGQVNEQFF; cdr3_nt: TGTGCCAGCAGTTCCCGGGGGGGGCAAGTAAATGAGCAGTTCTTC; cdr3_length: 15; v_call: TRBV6-2/TRBV6-3; clone_size: -; d_call: TRBD2; j_call: TRBJ2-1
cdr3_aa: CASSQDRVLDEKLFF; cdr3_nt: TGCGCCAGCAGCCAAGACAGGGTTTTGGATGAAAAACTGTTTTTT; cdr3_length: 15; v_call: TRBV4-3; clone_size: few; d_call: -; j_call: TRBJ1-4
cdr3_aa: CASSQDRGLGYGYTF; cdr3_nt: TGCGCCAGCAGCCAGGACAGGGGCTTGGGCTATGGCTACACCTTC; cdr3_length: 15; v_call: TRBV4-3; clone_size: few; d_call: TRBD1; j_call: TRBJ1-2
cdr3_aa: CASSLGGKEVRAFF; cdr3_nt: TGTGCCAGCAGCTTAGGGGGGAAAGAGGTTAGAGCTTTCTTT; cdr3_length: 14; v_call: TRBV7-2; clone_size: -; d_call: -; j_call: TRBJ1-1
cdr3_aa: CASSPRRAGGGTGELFF; cdr3_nt: TGTGCCAGCAGTCCCCGTAGGGCGGGGGGAGGTACCGGGGAGCTGTTTTTT; cdr3_length: 17; v_call: TRBV27; clone_size: few; d_call: TRBD2; j_call: TRBJ2-2
cdr3_aa: CASSEEARIDEQFF; cdr3_nt: TGTGCCAGCAGTGAAGAGGCTAGGATTGATGAGCAGTTCTTC; cdr3_length: 14; v_call: TRBV6-1; clone_size: -; d_call: -; j_call: TRBJ2-1
cdr3_aa: CASSLDGSLAKNIQYF; cdr3_nt: TGTGCCAGCAGCTTAGACGGCTCCCTAGCCAAAAACATTCAGTACTTC; cdr3_length: 16; v_call: TRBV7-9; clone_size: -; d_call: -; j_call: TRBJ2-4
cdr3_aa: CASSYGRNNSPLHF; cdr3_nt: TGTGCCAGCAGTTACGGGCGGAATAATTCACCCCTCCACTTT; cdr3_length: 14; v_call: TRBV6-6; clone_size: -; d_call: -; j_call: TRBJ1-6
cdr3_aa: CASTADSEYTEAFF; cdr3_nt: TGTGCCAGCACCGCGGACAGTGAGTACACTGAAGCTTTCTTT; cdr3_length: 14; v_call: TRBV12-3/TRBV12-4; clone_size: many; d_call: -; j_call: TRBJ1-1